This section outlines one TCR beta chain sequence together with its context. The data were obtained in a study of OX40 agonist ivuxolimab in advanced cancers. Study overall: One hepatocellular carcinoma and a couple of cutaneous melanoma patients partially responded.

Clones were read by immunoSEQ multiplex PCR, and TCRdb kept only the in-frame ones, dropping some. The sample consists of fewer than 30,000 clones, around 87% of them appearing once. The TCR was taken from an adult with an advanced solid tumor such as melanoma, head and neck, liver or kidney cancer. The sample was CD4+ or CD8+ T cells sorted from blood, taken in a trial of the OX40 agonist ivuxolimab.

The CDR3 loop is CAIAGGQGEPTGIQYF. DNA of the CDR3: TGTGCCATCGCTGGGGGACAGGGAGAACCCACGGGCATTCAGTACTTC. The chain uses TRBV10-3 and TRBJ2-4, with 9 bases matching TRBD1. Germline V gene sequence: CDR1 ENHRY, CDR2 SYGVKD. The CDR3 is 16 residues long. V lost 8 bases, J lost 9 bases, and 17 bases stayed unmatched.